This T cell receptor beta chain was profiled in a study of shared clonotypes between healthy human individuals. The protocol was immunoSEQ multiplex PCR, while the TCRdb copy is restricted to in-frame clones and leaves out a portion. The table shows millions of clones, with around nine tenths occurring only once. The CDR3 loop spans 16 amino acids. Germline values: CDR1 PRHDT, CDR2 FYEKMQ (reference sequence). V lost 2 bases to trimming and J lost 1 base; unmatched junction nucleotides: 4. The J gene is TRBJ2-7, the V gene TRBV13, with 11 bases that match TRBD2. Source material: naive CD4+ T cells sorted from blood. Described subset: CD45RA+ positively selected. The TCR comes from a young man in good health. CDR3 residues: CASSLRLAGRSYEQYF. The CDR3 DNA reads TGTGCCAGCAGCTTAAGACTAGCGGGACGTTCCTACGAGCAGTACTTC.